This T cell receptor (beta chain) was observed in a study of blood T cell repertoires in COVID-19 (dated by TCRdb to the early 2020s). The study in broad terms: Samples from collaborators originated in the United States, Italy and Spain and spanned both the acute and convalescent phases of COVID-19. Deeply sampled blood TCRbeta repertoires from subjects exposed to, actively infected with, or recovered from COVID-19 were included in the dataset. The samples were drawn from two sources: the first 160 participants of the ongoing ImmuneRACE study, and 1,000 to 1,500 subjects contributed by 6 global collaborators. A freely available public database, intended as a resource for researchers studying the immune response to SARS-CoV-2, is where the repertoires were released. Where HLA class I and class II types were available, the types were taken from metadata supplied by the sample provider, not from assay-based typing. Nearly every sample came with metadata listing a de-identified subject ID, COVID-19 status, age in years and sex. The prospective study material was composed of cDNA or gDNA derived from T cells, B-cell-depleted T cells, or PBMCs. General study outcomes and caveats: The amount of clinical and demographic metadata varied by source and participant and was provided uncurated.

The collaborating institutions used their own protocols to collect whole blood in K2EDTA tubes. For TCRbeta analysis, collaborators shipped samples as frozen whole blood, isolated PBMCs, or DNA extracted from either of those sample types. TCRbeta CDR3 regions were amplified from genomic DNA using the immunoSEQ Assay, a bias-controlled multiplex PCR. As for the original processing: Within the assay, amplification of reference gene primers was used to estimate how many nucleated cells each sample contained. Sequence reads were collapsed and filtered to measure the absolute abundance of every unique TCRbeta CDR3 rearrangement. Productive Simpson clonality was computed per sample as the square root of Simpson's diversity index over productive rearrangements. Sourced from immuneACCESS, this table was stored by TCRdb with only in-frame sequences that have V and J called. A share of the clones is absent; for the studies checked, an unresolved V gene accounts for under half, and the remainder has no known explanation. D and trimming come from the DNA, and the V and J calls and clone size come from that table. For this sample there are roughly 92,000 clones; about nine tenths appear just once. The ten biggest clones cover 4.5% to 5.5% of the sample.

In regard to this clone: Its cognate antigen has yet to be identified. No base qualities exist here, and no much larger clone lies one base off it.

Here V drops 5 bases and J drops 2 bases, and the junction holds 8 bases not matched to any gene. Including the terminal cysteine and phenylalanine, the CDR3 comprises 15 residues. Only the CDR3 region is kept as DNA, spanning 45 bases read in frame from base 1. From the germline V gene, CDR1 is SGHVS and CDR2 is FNYEAQ. Here the chain combines TRBV7-6 and TRBJ2-7, with 8 bases aligning to TRBD1. The origin of this receptor is a woman at least 80 years old with acute or convalescent COVID-19. Sequenced sample: peripheral blood. The CDR3 protein sequence reads: CASSPPGQAPYEQYF. The DNA is as follows: TGTGCCAGCAGCCCCCCGGGACAGGCACCCTACGAGCAGTACTTC.